Following are 11 T cell receptor beta chains from one sample sequenced in a study of metastatic and nonmetastatic thyroid tumors. No treatment of any kind had been given to any patient before thyroid surgery. TCRdb reprocessed the PCR reads using MiXCR. The sample has approximately 5,200 clones, around 35% seen once. Material: adjacent normal tissue. These TCRs come from a female donor with papillary thyroid cancer or a benign thyroid nodule (not recorded which). Some clones in this sample may be carry-over from other donors' samples.

This clone was counted a few times. The rearrangement links TRBV15 to TRBJ2-7; 8 nucleotides line up with TRBD1. J lost 1 base, V lost 0 bases, and 5 bases had no gene match. The CDR3 covers 16 residues. Germline CDR1 and CDR2: LNHNV and YYDKDF (reference sequence). The CDR3 DNA follows: TGTGCCACCAGCAGAGATGAGGGGGACAGGTCCTACGAGCAGTACTTC. It yields the protein CATSRDEGDRSYEQYF.

The chain joins TRBV5-4 to TRBJ2-1, with 10 nucleotides matching TRBD2. Germline V gene data show CDR1 as SGHNT and CDR2 as YYREEE (reference sequence). The J segment lost 9 bases and the V segment lost 0 bases, leaving 12 bases of the junction unmatched. The CDR3 length is 17 residues. The CDR3 coding sequence is TGTGCCAGCAGCTTGGCCGGTTGGAGCGGGAGGGCCTTTGAGCAGTTCTTC. The encoded protein is CASSLAGWSGRAFEQFF. The full variable domain, completed using reference TRBV5-4 and TRBJ2-1, is ETGVTQSPTHLIKTRGQQVTLRCSSQSGHNTVSWYQQALGQGPQFIFQYYREEENGRGNFPPRFSGLQFPNYSSELNVNALELDDSALYLCASSLAGWSGRAFEQFFGPGTRLTVL.

The V gene is TRBV5-1, the J gene TRBJ1-1; D perhaps matches TRBD1 (5 bases). Germline V gene sequence: CDR1 SGHRS, CDR2 YFSETQ. This CDR3 region has 15 residues. V lost 1 base and J 4 bases, leaving 14 bases between the germline ends. CDR3 bases: TGCGCCAGCAGCTTGACAGGTACGGAGCGCACTGAAGCTTTCTTT. As protein: CASSLTGTERTEAFF. Using reference TRBV5-1 and TRBJ1-1 for the parts outside the CDR3, the full variable domain is KAGVTQTPRYLIKTRGQQVTLSCSPISGHRSVSWYQQTPGQGLQFLFEYFSETQRNKGNFPGRFSGRQFSNSRSEMNVSTLELGDSALYLCASSLTGTERTEAFFGQGTRLTVV.

This clone is deemed large. The CDR3 protein is CASSLGGWGGTSPLHF. CDR3 sequence (DNA): TGTGCCAGCAGCTTAGGAGGCTGGGGAGGTACTTCACCCCTCCACTTT. The J gene is TRBJ1-6, the V gene TRBV7-9; D is uncertain. V dropped 1 base and J dropped 9 bases, with 16 bases sitting between them. The CDR3 has 16 residues. Per germline, CDR1 SEHNR and CDR2 FQNEAQ (reference sequence).

The V call is TRBV29-1, the J call TRBJ2-7, with no clear D. Germline V gene data show CDR1 as SQVTM and CDR2 as ANQGSEA. This CDR3 is 11 amino acids long. V shed 4 bases and J shed 3 bases, with 7 bases lying between them. CDR3: CSVGSGYEQYF. CDR3 in DNA: TGCAGCGTTGGATCCGGCTACGAGCAGTACTTC.

About this clone itself: Additional DNA sequences in this sample encode the identical CDR3. The chain links TRBV28 to TRBJ2-1, with 8 bases aligning to TRBD2. Trimming at V came to 7 bases and at J to 4 bases, leaving 21 bases not matched to a gene. The CDR3 runs to 19 residues. Germline-derived CDR1 and CDR2 are MDHEN and SYDVKM. In nucleotides, the CDR3 is TGTGCCAGCATACCTGGGGGCGGGAGGAGGATAGCTGAATACAATGAGCAGTTCTTC. Its protein is CASIPGGGRRIAEYNEQFF.

This clone was counted between two and nine times. This specimen includes other DNA sequences encoding the same CDR3. J is TRBJ1-1 and V is TRBV28; 7 bases align to TRBD1. Trimming at V came to 2 bases and at J to 3 bases, leaving 15 bases not matched to a gene. CDR3 length equals 18 residues. Germline CDR1 MDHEN, CDR2 SYDVKM. The CDR3 sequence is CASSLEGRGYLGYTEAFF. CDR3 nucleotides: TGTGCCAGCAGTTTAGAGGGCAGGGGGTATTTGGGATACACTGAAGCTTTCTTT. The variable domain in full, with the rest retrieved from reference TRBV28 and TRBJ1-1, is DVKVTQSSRYLVKRTGEKVFLECVQDMDHENMFWYRQDPGLGLRLIYFSYDVKMKEKGDIPEGYSVSREKKERFSLILESASTNQTSMYLCASSLEGRGYLGYTEAFFGQGTRLTVV.

This chain connects TRBV4-3 to TRBJ2-1, with TRBD1 identical over 7 bases. The CDR3 is 17 amino acids. The junction had 9 bases not matched to a gene; V was cut back by 4 bases and J by 0 bases. Germline V gene data show CDR1 as LGHNA and CDR2 as YSLEER. The CDR3 bases are TGCGCCAGCAGCCCTGAGGGACAGTGGATCTCCTACAATGAGCAGTTCTTC. Translated: CASSPEGQWISYNEQFF.

The chain couples TRBV5-1 to TRBJ2-3; TRBD2 matches 7 bases. CDR1 and CDR2 from the germline V gene are SGHRS and YFSETQ. This CDR3 is 15 amino acids long. Trimming at V came to 5 bases and at J to 3 bases, leaving 9 bases not matched to a gene. CDR3 protein: CASSFTGGRTDTQYF. The CDR3 region has the DNA TGCGCCAGCAGTTTTACGGGCGGGAGAACAGATACGCAGTATTTT.

The rearrangement joins TRBV11-1 to TRBJ1-1; tentatively, D is TRBD1 (5 bases). The CDR3 has 13 amino acids. Germline CDR1 reads SGHAT; CDR2 reads FQDESV (reference sequence). Trimming shortened V by 6 bases and J by 8 bases, and 16 bases separated the two germline ends. The CDR3 reads CASSPPGTTEAFF. CDR3 nucleotide sequence: TGTGCCAGCAGTCCGCCAGGGACTACGGAAGCTTTCTTT.

As regards this clone: One end of the junction varies from germline; a read error may be responsible. This rearrangement joins TRBV6-2 or TRBV6-3 to TRBJ2-5; tentative D call: TRBD1 (6 bases). The CDR3 has 14 residues. Per the germline V gene, CDR1 is MNHEY and CDR2 is SVGEGT. CDR3 DNA sequence: TGTTCCAGCACCATAACAGGGTACCAAGAGCCCCAGTACTTC. Protein: CSSTITGYQEPQYF.